This T cell receptor (beta chain) came from a study of chemoradiotherapy in HPV16-positive cancers. Clones were sequenced by immunoSEQ multiplex PCR, and TCRdb holds only the in-frame ones, with some missing. The sample carries roughly 15,000 clones, roughly 73% recorded once. The CDR3 consists of 14 residues. With 6 bases clipped from V and 1 base from J, the junction kept 2 bases outside the gene matches. In germline, CDR1 is SNHLY, CDR2 FYNNEI. The sample was taken from a patient who underwent chemoradiotherapy. This sequence originates from a human donor with HPV-associated anogenital cancer. This chain links TRBV2 with TRBJ2-3, with 9 positions matching TRBD2. The CDR3 DNA reads TGTGCCAGCAGCAAGCGGGGGGGCACAGATACGCAGTATTTT. Translation: CASSKRGGTDTQYF. Drawing the rest from reference TRBV2 and TRBJ2-3, the complete variable domain is EPEVTQTPSHQVTQMGQEVILRCVPISNHLYFYWYRQILGQKVEFLVSFYNNEISEKSEIFDDQFSVERPDGSNFTLKIRSTKLEDSAMYFCASSKRGGTDTQYFGPGTRLTVL.